The 25 T cell receptor beta chains given below trace back to one sample, sequenced in a study of cytomegalovirus exposure and HLA in healthy donors. The PCR employed 60 Vbeta primers together with 13 Jbeta primers. The data were produced by immunoSEQ multiplex PCR, yet TCRdb's version contains in-frame clones alone and is incomplete. This sample has 150,000 to 200,000 clones, with about 59% found just once. Source material: PBMCs. These receptors were collected from a man in his forties or fifties in good health and CMV-seronegative.

This sequence joins TRBV7-6 and TRBJ2-7, with D tentatively TRBD1 (6 bases). V shed 5 bases and J shed 4 bases, with 18 bases lying between them. In germline, CDR1 is SGHVS, CDR2 FNYEAQ. The CDR3 runs 15 residues. The CDR3 spells CASSRRAGDLYEQYF. For the CDR3, the DNA is TGTGCCAGCAGCCGCAGGGCAGGGGATTTATACGAGCAGTACTTC.

This clone was seen a single time. The chain recombines TRBV7-2 with TRBJ2-7, with a tentative D call TRBD2 (5 bases). The germline V gene encodes CDR1 SGHTA and CDR2 FQGNSA. The V end lost 1 base, the J end lost 0 bases, and 13 bases lay between the germline ends. This CDR3 spans 16 amino acids. CDR3 in DNA: TGTGCCAGCAGCTTAGGTGGTTTAGCGAGCTCCTACGAGCAGTACTTC. It specifies CASSLGGLASSYEQYF.

The V and J genes are TRBV5-5 and TRBJ2-3, with TRBD1 matching 8 bases. There are 12 residues in the CDR3. With V trimmed by 7 bases and J by 4 bases, 2 bases remained unmatched. Germline CDR1 and CDR2: SGHKS and YYEKEE (reference sequence). CDR3 in DNA: TGTGCCAGCGGACAGGGCGCAGATACGCAGTATTTT. It codes for CASGQGADTQYF.

The chain joins TRBV11-3 to TRBJ2-2; unclear D gene. Trimming cost V 4 bases and J 4 bases, with 16 bases left between them. Germline V gene lookup returns CDR1 SGHNT and CDR2 YENEEA. The CDR3 has 16 residues. The CDR3 spells CASSSLGRPSTGELFF. CDR3 bases: TGTGCCAGCAGCTCCCTGGGCAGGCCCTCCACCGGGGAGCTGTTTTTT.

This clone has a handful of counts. The V and J genes are TRBV9 and TRBJ1-6, with 8 bases identical to TRBD1. Trimming cost V 2 bases and J 8 bases; bases outside gene matches: 3. The germline V gene encodes CDR1 SGDLS and CDR2 YYNGEE. The CDR3 is made up of 14 amino acids. This chain's CDR3 is CASSVGQVDSPLHF. The CDR3 DNA follows: TGTGCCAGCAGCGTGGGACAGGTGGATTCACCCCTCCACTTT.

This sequence joins TRBV6-5 and TRBJ1-6, with 7 bases that match TRBD1. The CDR3 has 14 amino acids. The V segment lost 6 bases and the J segment 6 bases; nucleotides outside the gene matches: 5. Germline CDR1 reads MNHEY; CDR2 reads SVGAGI. The CDR3 loop reads CASSLDRTNSPLHF. The CDR3 DNA reads TGTGCCAGCAGCCTGGACAGGACTAATTCACCCCTCCACTTT.

The J gene is TRBJ2-5, the V gene TRBV7-2; D possibly corresponds to TRBD2 (5 bases). The CDR3 has 12 residues. Germline loops: CDR1 SGHTA, CDR2 FQGNSA. With 10 bases removed from V and 5 bases from J, the gap between germline ends came to 14 bases. The CDR3 loop is CATGSFQETQYF. The CDR3 nucleotides are TGTGCCACGGGGAGCTTTCAGGAGACCCAGTACTTC. Full variable domain (rest looked up from reference TRBV7-2 and TRBJ2-5): GAGVSQSPSNKVTEKGKDVELRCDPISGHTALYWYRQSLGQGLEFLIYFQGNSAPDKSGLPSDRFSAERTGGSVSTLTIQRTQQEDSAVYLCATGSFQETQYFGPGTRLLVL.

V and J are TRBV2 and TRBJ2-2, with D possibly being TRBD1 (5 bases). Trimming removed 7 bases at V and 2 bases at J, with 11 bases between. This CDR3 has 14 amino acids. CDR1 and CDR2 (germline): SNHLY, FYNNEI. CDR3 protein: CASKTATNTGELFF. CDR3 nucleotide sequence: TGTGCCAGCAAGACAGCAACAAACACCGGGGAGCTGTTTTTT.

The chain combines TRBV30 with TRBJ1-6, with D unresolved. Deletions cut 2 bases from V and 0 bases from J, with 2 bases between. This CDR3 comprises 13 residues. Germline CDR1 reads GTSNPN; CDR2 reads SVGIG (reference sequence). The CDR3 nucleotides are TGTGCCTGGAGTCGCTCCTATAATTCACCCCTCCACTTT. Translating it yields CAWSRSYNSPLHF.

The V call is TRBV9, the J call TRBJ2-7, with TRBD2 matching over 8 bases. The CDR3 has 13 amino acids. The V gene's germline CDR1 is SGDLS and CDR2 YYNGEE. With V trimmed by 8 bases and J by 0 bases, 4 bases remained unmatched. The CDR3 DNA follows: TGTGCCAGTAGTAGCGGGGACTCCTACGAGCAGTACTTC. Its protein is CASSSGDSYEQYF.

The rearrangement joins TRBV30 to TRBJ2-5; TRBD2 matches 8 bases. Trimming at V came to 0 bases and at J to 4 bases, leaving 10 bases not matched to a gene. The germline CDR1 and CDR2 sequences are GTSNPN and SVGIG (reference sequence). The CDR3 contains 16 residues. The CDR3 nucleotides are TGTGCCTGGAGTGTAGGTCGGGGGGGCCAGCGAGAGACCCAGTACTTC. It specifies CAWSVGRGGQRETQYF.

The DNA for the CDR3 is TGTGCCAGCAGTTCTCGCGGGGTCTACGAGCAGTACTTC. Translated, it gives CASSSRGVYEQYF. The J gene is TRBJ2-5, the V gene TRBV27, with D perhaps TRBD2 (6 bases). The DNA end is more similar to TRBJ2-7, so the J call may be wrong. This CDR3 comprises 13 residues. The germline V gene has CDR1 MNHEY and CDR2 SMNVEV (reference sequence).

This chain uses TRBV5-1 with TRBJ2-7; the D gene is possibly TRBD1 (6 bases). Germline CDR1 reads SGHRS; CDR2 reads YFSETQ. The germline V and J ends were trimmed by 1 base and 6 bases, with 11 bases remaining between them. The CDR3 is made up of 13 amino acids. Here the CDR3 DNA reads TGCGCCAGCAGCTTGACAGGGTCGAGCGAGCAGTACTTC. Translation: CASSLTGSSEQYF.

The CDR3 DNA sequence: TGTGCCAGCAGCTTATTGGGGACTAGCGGGAGCAATGAGCAGTTCTTC. Translating gives CASSLLGTSGSNEQFF. The chain has TRBV7-3 and TRBJ2-1; 14 bases are a match to TRBD2. After removal of 2 bases from V and 6 bases from J, the junction contained 3 bases not matched to a gene. The CDR3 length is 16 residues. Germline lookup yields CDR1 SGHTA and CDR2 FQGTGA. Based on the CDR3 plus reference TRBV7-3 and TRBJ2-1, the full variable domain is GAGVSQTPSNKVTEKGKYVELRCDPISGHTALYWYRQSLGQGPEFLIYFQGTGAADDSGLPNDRFFAVRPEGSVSTLKIQRTERGDSAVYLCASSLLGTSGSNEQFFGPGTRLTVL.

The chain is built from TRBV6-1 and TRBJ2-5, with 12 bases aligning to TRBD2. Germline CDR1 MNHNS, CDR2 SASEGT. This CDR3 region has 15 residues. After removal of 4 bases from V and 5 bases from J, the junction contained 5 bases not matched to a gene. CDR3 residues: CASSGLAGGRETQYF. CDR3 bases: TGTGCCAGCAGTGGCCTAGCGGGGGGGCGTGAGACCCAGTACTTC.

This clone was seen more than once but under ten times. The rearrangement uses TRBV5-4 and TRBJ2-2, with 8 nucleotides matching TRBD1. The CDR3 has 15 residues. The V gene end was trimmed by 4 bases and the J gene end by 4 bases; junction bases not matched to a gene: 6. Germline CDR1 and CDR2: SGHNT and YYREEE (reference sequence). The CDR3 sequence is CASSPGQVSTGELFF. The CDR3 bases are TGTGCCAGCAGCCCGGGACAGGTCAGCACCGGGGAGCTGTTTTTT. The full variable domain, its missing parts supplied by reference TRBV5-4 and TRBJ2-2, is ETGVTQSPTHLIKTRGQQVTLRCSSQSGHNTVSWYQQALGQGPQFIFQYYREEENGRGNFPPRFSGLQFPNYSSELNVNALELDDSALYLCASSPGQVSTGELFFGEGSRLTVL.

This clone was detected only a few times. This chain uses TRBV2 with TRBJ2-7; TRBD2 matches 12 bases. CDR3 size: 19 residues. V gave up 3 bases and J gave up 3 bases; unmatched junction bases: 15. Germline-derived CDR1 and CDR2 are SNHLY and FYNNEI. CDR3 sequence (DNA): TGTGCCAGCAGTGACATCGAACTAGCGGGAGGCCCCCGGGACTACGAGCAGTACTTC. Translating it yields CASSDIELAGGPRDYEQYF.

V is TRBV5-1 and J is TRBJ1-2, with 7 bases identical to TRBD1. Germline V gene lookup returns CDR1 SGHRS and CDR2 YFSETQ. The CDR3 sequence is 14 residues long. After removal of 3 bases from V and 4 bases from J, the junction contained 6 bases not matched to a gene. CDR3 in DNA: TGCGCCAGCAGCTCCTCAGGGGGAAGCTATGGCTACACCTTC. Its protein product is CASSSSGGSYGYTF.

The chain couples TRBV7-8 to TRBJ1-2, with D possibly TRBD1 on 6 matching bases. The CDR3 contains 13 residues. The V end lost 5 bases, the J end lost 4 bases, and 11 bases lay between the germline ends. Germline CDR1 SGHVS, CDR2 FQNEAQ. DNA for the CDR3: TGTGCCAGCAGCCCAGGGGTTGCCTATGGCTACACCTTC. Its translation is CASSPGVAYGYTF.

This clone was seen only a few times. The CDR3 protein is CASSPLVLGYGYTF. CDR3 nucleotide sequence: TGTGCCAGCTCACCTTTGGTCCTCGGGTATGGCTACACCTTC. The chain uses TRBV18 and TRBJ1-2; the D is unclear. V gave up 3 bases and J gave up 5 bases, with 13 bases separating them. The CDR3 is 14 residues long. Germline values: CDR1 KGHSH, CDR2 LQKENI.

The rearrangement uses TRBV2 and TRBJ2-2; TRBD1 matches at 9 bases. CDR3 length: 15 residues. Germline CDR1 and CDR2: SNHLY and FYNNEI. The trim removed 4 bases at V and 9 bases at J, leaving 9 bases unmatched. The CDR3 here is CASSVSGQGDRELFF. CDR3 sequence (DNA): TGTGCCAGCAGTGTATCGGGACAGGGAGACCGGGAGCTGTTTTTT.

The chain combines TRBV5-1 with TRBJ2-5, with a possible D match to TRBD2 (7 bases). The V gene's germline CDR1 is SGHRS and CDR2 YFSETQ. Trimming removed 4 bases at V and 5 bases at J, with 27 bases between. There are 18 residues in the CDR3. For the CDR3, the DNA is TGCGCCAGCAGCGACGGGGTGGCCGGGGGGCGCAATATGGAGACCCAGTACTTC. It translates to CASSDGVAGGRNMETQYF.

The chain has TRBV5-1 and TRBJ2-2, with 7 bases that match TRBD1. This CDR3 is 14 amino acids long. Germline V gives CDR1 SGHRS, CDR2 YFSETQ. The ends lost 4 bases at V and 7 bases at J; junction bases unmatched: 7. The CDR3 DNA is TGCGCCAGCAGCCCAGACAGGGATGGCGGGGAGCTGTTTTTT. It is translated as CASSPDRDGGELFF. Full variable domain (rest looked up from reference TRBV5-1 and TRBJ2-2): KAGVTQTPRYLIKTRGQQVTLSCSPISGHRSVSWYQQTPGQGLQFLFEYFSETQRNKGNFPGRFSGRQFSNSRSEMNVSTLELGDSALYLCASSPDRDGGELFFGEGSRLTVL.

The chain uses TRBV9 and TRBJ2-7, with D perhaps matching TRBD1 (6 bases). The V and J ends lost 0 bases and 3 bases respectively, with 13 bases between them. The CDR3 consists of 15 residues. The germline gives CDR1 SGDLS, CDR2 YYNGEE. This chain's CDR3 is CASSVAPGQDYEQYF. The CDR3 nucleotides are TGTGCCAGCAGCGTAGCACCGGGACAAGACTACGAGCAGTACTTC. Looking up the rest from reference TRBV9 and TRBJ2-7 gives the full variable domain: DSGVTQTPKHLITATGQRVTLRCSPRSGDLSVYWYQQSLDQGLQFLIQYYNGEERAKGNILERFSAQQFPDLHSELNLSSLELGDSALYFCASSVAPGQDYEQYFGPGTRLTVT.

This chain links TRBV5-1 with TRBJ2-3; 13 positions match TRBD2. Trimming at V came to 0 bases and at J to 4 bases, leaving 5 bases not matched to a gene. The CDR3 spans 17 residues. Germline V gene sequence: CDR1 SGHRS, CDR2 YFSETQ. The CDR3 is CASSLGLAGGHPDTQYF. CDR3 bases: TGCGCCAGCAGCTTGGGACTAGCGGGGGGCCATCCAGATACGCAGTATTTT.